These T cell receptor beta chains were read from a single sample in a study of blood T cell repertoires in COVID-19. Data came from immunoSEQ multiplex PCR; TCRdb stores just in-frame clones and leaves some out. The sample contains 200,000 to 250,000 clones, approximately 85% of which appear only once. The specimen was peripheral blood. The receptors derive from a woman of 80 years or more with COVID-19, enrolled during active disease. Each CDR3 is given with its conserved first and last residue. D genes are given only for firm matches. The size entry is marked missing in some rows and otherwise reads once, few, many or a size class.

>TRBV7-2|TRBJ2-5|.|.
TGTGCCAGCAGCCAATCCGGAGCGTCGGCTGAGACCCAGTACTTC
CASSQSGASAETQYF
>TRBV6-2/TRBV6-3|TRBJ1-2|.|few
TGTGCCAGCAGTTATAAGAGGGACTATGGCTACACCTTC
CASSYKRDYGYTF
>TRBV6-6|TRBJ2-7|.|.
TGTGCCAGCAGTTACTCTAGAGCCTACGAGCAGTACTTC
CASSYSRAYEQYF
>TRBV9|TRBJ2-5|TRBD1|once
TGTGCCAGCAGCGTGACAGGGGCACGAGAGACCCAGTACTTC
CASSVTGARETQYF
>TRBV18|TRBJ1-1|.|many
TGTGCCAGCTCTCCGCTGGGGGGGTCCACTGAAGCTTTCTTT
CASSPLGGSTEAFF
>TRBV11-2|TRBJ2-7|TRBD1|few
TGTGCCAGCAGCGGGGTGGGACAGGGGAACTACGAGCAGTACTTC
CASSGVGQGNYEQYF
>TRBV4-3|TRBJ2-1|TRBD2|.
TGCGCCAGCAGCCCCTCTAGCGGTCCCTACAATGAGCAGTTCTTC
CASSPSSGPYNEQFF
>TRBV2|TRBJ1-4|.|few
TGTGCCAGCAAGCGGGGGTCGAATGAAAAACTGTTTTTT
CASKRGSNEKLFF
>TRBV11-3|TRBJ2-1|.|.
TGTGCCAGCAGCTTAGGACTAAATCCCTTCAATGAGCAGTTCTTC
CASSLGLNPFNEQFF
>TRBV7-2|TRBJ1-6|.|.
TGTGCCAGCAGCTTACGCCCTGACTCATATTCACCCCTCCACTTT
CASSLRPDSYSPLHF
>TRBV9|TRBJ1-3|.|once
TGTGCCAGCAGCGTAGGCGGCTCCTCTGGAAACACCATATATTTT
CASSVGGSSGNTIYF
>TRBV7-2|TRBJ2-7|TRBD1|.
TGTGCCAGCAGCTTACCCGGACAGGGGGCATGGGAGCAGTACTTC
CASSLPGQGAWEQYF
>TRBV7-8|TRBJ1-2|.|few
TGTGCCAGCAGCTTGAACGCAGGGCCGACTGGCTACACCTTC
CASSLNAGPTGYTF
>TRBV2|TRBJ2-5|.|.
TGTGCCAGCCGCCCGGGGAGCCCACAAGAGACCCAGTACTTC
CASRPGSPQETQYF
>TRBV30|TRBJ1-4|.|.
TGTGCCTGGAGTGTACAGGAAAAACTGTTTTTT
CAWSVQEKLFF
>TRBV7-2|TRBJ2-7|.|.
TGTGCCAGCAGCTTAGAGGTAGCCTCCTACGAGCAGTACTTC
CASSLEVASYEQYF
>TRBV5-1|TRBJ2-1|TRBD2|.
TGCGCCAGCAGCTCCGGGACTAGCGGGGGGGCGATCGAGCAGTTCTTC
CASSSGTSGGAIEQFF
>TRBV11-2|TRBJ2-7|.|.
TGTGCCAGCAGCTTAACTAGCTTCTACGAGCAGTACTTC
CASSLTSFYEQYF
>TRBV7-9|TRBJ1-2|.|.
TGTGCCAGCACCTTAGGAGCGGGGTATGGCTACACCTTC
CASTLGAGYGYTF
>TRBV9|TRBJ1-5|TRBD1|.
TGTGCCAGCAGCAAAGCCGGGACAGGGGGCAATCAGCCCCAGCATTTT
CASSKAGTGGNQPQHF
>TRBV28|TRBJ1-2|.|.
TGTGCCAGCAGCCGAAAAATGCAACTCATGAACTATGGCTACACCTTC
CASSRKMQLMNYGYTF
>TRBV19|TRBJ2-1|.|.
TGTGCCAGTAGTGTATACAATGAGCAGTTCTTC
CASSVYNEQFF
>TRBV7-9|TRBJ2-7|.|.
TGTGCCAGCAGCGCCCAGGGGTCCTACGAGCAGTACTTC
CASSAQGSYEQYF
>TRBV3-1/TRBV3-2|TRBJ2-5|.|few
TGTGCCAGCAGCCTTAAAGAGACCCAGTACTTC
CASSLKETQYF
>TRBV30|TRBJ2-1|.|.
TGTGCCTGCCCCTCGAGCTCCTACAATGAGCAGTTCTTC
CACPSSSYNEQFF